This T cell receptor beta chain was recovered during a study of technical replicates of blood from a few donors. Produced via immunoSEQ multiplex PCR; TCRdb's table is partial and in-frame only. The table lists around 97,000 clones, approximately 96% of them singletons, with 0.3% to 0.45% in the top ten. Germline assignment: CDR1 ENHRY and CDR2 SYGVKD. The CDR3 has 14 residues. V trimming: 6 bases; J trimming: 5 bases; junction bases outside the gene matches: 8. In this sample, this clone turned up once. The clonotype comes from a human donor in good health. V usage is TRBV10-3 and J usage is TRBJ2-3; 7 bases align to TRBD2. Sequencing was done on a sample of T cells isolated from PBMCs. This CDR3 reads CAIRTGGSRDTQYF. CDR3 DNA sequence: TGTGCCATCAGGACCGGCGGGAGTCGAGATACGCAGTATTTT.